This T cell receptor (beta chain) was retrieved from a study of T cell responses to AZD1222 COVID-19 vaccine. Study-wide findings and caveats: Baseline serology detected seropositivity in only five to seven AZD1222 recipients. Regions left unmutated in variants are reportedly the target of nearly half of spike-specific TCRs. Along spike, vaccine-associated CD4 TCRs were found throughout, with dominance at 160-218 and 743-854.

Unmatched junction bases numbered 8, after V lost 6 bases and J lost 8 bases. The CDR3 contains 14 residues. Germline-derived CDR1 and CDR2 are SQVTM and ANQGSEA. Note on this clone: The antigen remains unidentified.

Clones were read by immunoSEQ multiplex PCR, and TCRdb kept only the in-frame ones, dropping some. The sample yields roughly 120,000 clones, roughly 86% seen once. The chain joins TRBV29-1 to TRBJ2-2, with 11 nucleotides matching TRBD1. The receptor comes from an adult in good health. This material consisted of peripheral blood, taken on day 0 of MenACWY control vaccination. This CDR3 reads CSVATDRGRGELFF. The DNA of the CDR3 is TGCAGCGTCGCTACGGACAGGGGGCGAGGGGAGCTGTTTTTT.